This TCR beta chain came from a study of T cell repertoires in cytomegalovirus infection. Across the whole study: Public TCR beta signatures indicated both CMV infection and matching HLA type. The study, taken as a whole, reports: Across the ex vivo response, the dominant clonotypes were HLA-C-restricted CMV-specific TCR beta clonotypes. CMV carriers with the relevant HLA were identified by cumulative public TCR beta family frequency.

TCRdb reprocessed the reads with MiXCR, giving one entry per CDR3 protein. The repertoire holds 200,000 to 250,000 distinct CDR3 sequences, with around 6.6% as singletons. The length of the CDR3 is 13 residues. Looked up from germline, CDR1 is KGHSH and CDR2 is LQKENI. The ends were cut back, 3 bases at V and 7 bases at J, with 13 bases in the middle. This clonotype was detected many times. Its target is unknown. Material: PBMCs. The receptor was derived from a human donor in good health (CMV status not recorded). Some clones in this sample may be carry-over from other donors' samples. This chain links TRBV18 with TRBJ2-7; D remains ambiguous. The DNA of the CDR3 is TGTGCCAGCTCACCCGGAAGGGTTACGGAGCAGTACTTC. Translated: CASSPGRVTEQYF.